A selection of T cell receptor beta chains follows, all from one sample in a study of blood T cell repertoires in COVID-19. Only in-frame clones appear in the TCRdb table, and some are missing; sequencing was by immunoSEQ multiplex PCR. The repertoire holds some 210,000 clones, with approximately 81% as singletons. Material: PBMCs or T cells enriched from blood (not recorded which). The receptors were gathered from a woman between 50 and 59 years old with acute COVID-19. CDR3s include the opening cysteine and the closing phenylalanine or tryptophan. Fields, in order: V gene, CDR3 length, D gene, J gene, clone size, CDR3 protein, CDR3 DNA. D genes are given only for firm matches. A clone size is listed for some rows: how often the clone was seen (once, few, many), or a class if it is expanded.

v_call: TRBV7-7; cdr3_length: 14; d_call: TRBD1; j_call: TRBJ2-2; clone_size: -; cdr3_aa: CASSLARQGGELFF; cdr3_nt: TGTGCTAGCAGCTTAGCCCGACAGGGCGGGGAGCTGTTTTTT
v_call: TRBV15; cdr3_length: 13; d_call: -; j_call: TRBJ2-7; clone_size: -; cdr3_aa: CATSRESSYEQYF; cdr3_nt: TGTGCCACCAGCCGGGAGAGCTCCTACGAGCAGTACTTC
v_call: TRBV4-2; cdr3_length: 17; d_call: TRBD1; j_call: TRBJ2-3; clone_size: -; cdr3_aa: CASSQETSGQTTDTQYF; cdr3_nt: TGTGCCAGCAGCCAAGAGACATCGGGACAGACCACAGATACGCAGTATTTT
v_call: TRBV28; cdr3_length: 17; d_call: TRBD1; j_call: TRBJ2-5; clone_size: -; cdr3_aa: CASSFWPQGASTETQYF; cdr3_nt: TGTGCCAGCAGTTTTTGGCCCCAGGGGGCTAGCACCGAGACCCAGTACTTC
v_call: TRBV30; cdr3_length: 14; d_call: TRBD1; j_call: TRBJ2-7; clone_size: -; cdr3_aa: CAWSRDSLSYEQYF; cdr3_nt: TGTGCCTGGTCCCGGGACAGCCTCTCCTACGAGCAGTACTTC
v_call: TRBV12-3/TRBV12-4; cdr3_length: 12; d_call: -; j_call: TRBJ2-7; clone_size: -; cdr3_aa: CASSFEGYEQYF; cdr3_nt: TGTGCCAGCAGTTTTGAGGGCTACGAGCAGTACTTC
v_call: TRBV12-3/TRBV12-4; cdr3_length: 12; d_call: -; j_call: TRBJ2-7; clone_size: -; cdr3_aa: CASSSTGGEQYF; cdr3_nt: TGTGCCAGCAGTTCTACAGGTGGCGAGCAGTACTTC
v_call: TRBV5-6; cdr3_length: 14; d_call: -; j_call: TRBJ2-2; clone_size: -; cdr3_aa: CASSSPSGPGELFF; cdr3_nt: TGTGCCAGCAGCTCACCGTCGGGTCCCGGGGAGCTGTTTTTT
v_call: TRBV6-2/TRBV6-3; cdr3_length: 13; d_call: -; j_call: TRBJ1-6; clone_size: -; cdr3_aa: CASSPTVNSPLHF; cdr3_nt: TGTGCCAGCAGTCCAACGGTTAATTCACCCCTCCACTTT
v_call: TRBV19; cdr3_length: 17; d_call: TRBD1; j_call: TRBJ1-6; clone_size: -; cdr3_aa: CASSETGTVSYNSPLHF; cdr3_nt: TGTGCCAGTAGTGAAACCGGGACAGTCTCCTATAATTCACCCCTCCACTTT
v_call: TRBV27; cdr3_length: 14; d_call: TRBD1; j_call: TRBJ1-1; clone_size: -; cdr3_aa: CASSRWDRGSEAFF; cdr3_nt: TGTGCCAGCAGTCGATGGGACAGGGGGTCTGAAGCTTTCTTT
v_call: TRBV15; cdr3_length: 15; d_call: TRBD2; j_call: TRBJ2-1; clone_size: -; cdr3_aa: CATSNGGEGYNEQFF; cdr3_nt: TGTGCCACCAGCAACGGGGGGGAGGGGTACAATGAGCAGTTCTTC
v_call: TRBV29-1; cdr3_length: 11; d_call: -; j_call: TRBJ1-4; clone_size: -; cdr3_aa: CSVFSNEKLFF; cdr3_nt: TGCAGCGTTTTCTCTAATGAAAAACTGTTTTTT
v_call: TRBV12-3/TRBV12-4; cdr3_length: 13; d_call: -; j_call: TRBJ2-7; clone_size: once; cdr3_aa: CASSLTGLYEQYF; cdr3_nt: TGTGCCAGCAGCTTAACAGGGTTATACGAGCAGTACTTC
v_call: TRBV7-2; cdr3_length: 12; d_call: -; j_call: TRBJ2-7; clone_size: -; cdr3_aa: CASSLTGYEQYF; cdr3_nt: TGTGCCAGCAGCTTGACAGGATACGAGCAGTACTTC
v_call: TRBV28; cdr3_length: 16; d_call: TRBD1; j_call: TRBJ2-2; clone_size: -; cdr3_aa: CASSLLGQGNTGELFF; cdr3_nt: TGTGCCAGCAGTCTCCTGGGACAGGGAAACACCGGGGAGCTGTTTTTT
v_call: TRBV2; cdr3_length: 16; d_call: -; j_call: TRBJ1-6; clone_size: -; cdr3_aa: CASRPRSSSSNSPLHF; cdr3_nt: TGTGCCAGCAGGCCTAGAAGCTCCAGCTCCAATTCACCCCTCCACTTT
v_call: TRBV5-6; cdr3_length: 15; d_call: TRBD2; j_call: TRBJ2-3; clone_size: -; cdr3_aa: CASSVRTSGRDTQYF; cdr3_nt: TGTGCCAGCAGCGTACGGACTAGCGGGAGAGATACGCAGTATTTT
v_call: TRBV28; cdr3_length: 15; d_call: TRBD1; j_call: TRBJ1-5; clone_size: -; cdr3_aa: CASSLFGRGNQPQHF; cdr3_nt: TGTGCCAGCAGTTTATTCGGCAGGGGGAATCAGCCCCAGCATTTT
v_call: TRBV19; cdr3_length: 14; d_call: TRBD2; j_call: TRBJ2-2; clone_size: -; cdr3_aa: CASSIGGVGGELFF; cdr3_nt: TGTGCCAGTAGTATCGGGGGGGTCGGCGGGGAGCTGTTTTTT
v_call: TRBV28; cdr3_length: 15; d_call: -; j_call: TRBJ1-1; clone_size: -; cdr3_aa: CASSRTGTLRTEAFF; cdr3_nt: TGTGCCAGCAGTCGAACCGGGACACTACGGACTGAAGCTTTCTTT
v_call: TRBV19; cdr3_length: 16; d_call: TRBD1; j_call: TRBJ1-5; clone_size: -; cdr3_aa: CASSMDRGYSNQPQHF; cdr3_nt: TGTGCCAGTAGTATGGACAGGGGGTACAGCAATCAGCCCCAGCATTTT
v_call: TRBV7-2; cdr3_length: 13; d_call: -; j_call: TRBJ1-1; clone_size: -; cdr3_aa: CASSLGPYTEAFF; cdr3_nt: TGTGCCAGCAGCTTAGGTCCGTACACTGAAGCTTTCTTT
v_call: TRBV5-8; cdr3_length: 15; d_call: -; j_call: TRBJ2-5; clone_size: -; cdr3_aa: CASSSQQGGQETQYF; cdr3_nt: TGTGCCAGCAGCTCGCAACAGGGGGGGCAAGAGACCCAGTACTTC
v_call: TRBV18; cdr3_length: 14; d_call: -; j_call: TRBJ2-5; clone_size: -; cdr3_aa: CASSPEDRQETQYF; cdr3_nt: TGTGCCAGCTCACCAGAAGACAGACAAGAGACCCAGTACTTC
v_call: TRBV24-1; cdr3_length: 16; d_call: -; j_call: TRBJ1-1; clone_size: -; cdr3_aa: CATSDWRGEQNTEAFF; cdr3_nt: TGTGCCACCAGTGATTGGAGGGGTGAACAAAACACTGAAGCTTTCTTT
v_call: TRBV28; cdr3_length: 14; d_call: -; j_call: TRBJ1-6; clone_size: -; cdr3_aa: CASTPRQRRSPLHF; cdr3_nt: TGTGCCAGCACCCCTAGGCAGCGGCGCTCACCCCTCCACTTT
v_call: TRBV2; cdr3_length: 13; d_call: -; j_call: TRBJ1-4; clone_size: -; cdr3_aa: CASSDSENEKLFF; cdr3_nt: TGTGCCAGCAGTGACTCGGAGAATGAAAAACTGTTTTTT
v_call: TRBV7-9; cdr3_length: 14; d_call: TRBD1; j_call: TRBJ1-6; clone_size: few; cdr3_aa: CASKQGAYNSPLHF; cdr3_nt: TGTGCCAGCAAACAGGGGGCCTATAATTCACCCCTCCACTTT
v_call: TRBV5-4; cdr3_length: 16; d_call: TRBD1; j_call: TRBJ1-6; clone_size: -; cdr3_aa: CASSSNPGQGDSPLHF; cdr3_nt: TGTGCCAGCAGCTCCAACCCGGGACAGGGTGATTCACCCCTCCACTTT
v_call: TRBV19; cdr3_length: 15; d_call: TRBD1; j_call: TRBJ2-1; clone_size: -; cdr3_aa: CASSIAGTGGNEQFF; cdr3_nt: TGTGCCAGTAGTATAGCCGGGACAGGGGGCAATGAGCAGTTCTTC
v_call: TRBV7-2; cdr3_length: 15; d_call: -; j_call: TRBJ2-7; clone_size: -; cdr3_aa: CASSQRVSLPYEQYF; cdr3_nt: TGTGCCAGCAGCCAAAGAGTGTCCCTTCCCTACGAGCAGTACTTC
v_call: TRBV2; cdr3_length: 13; d_call: -; j_call: TRBJ2-5; clone_size: -; cdr3_aa: CASRYRNQETQYF; cdr3_nt: TGTGCCAGCAGGTACAGGAATCAAGAGACCCAGTACTTC
v_call: TRBV6-6; cdr3_length: 15; d_call: -; j_call: TRBJ2-5; clone_size: few; cdr3_aa: CASRHLRDNEGTQYF; cdr3_nt: TGTGCCAGCAGGCACCTCCGGGACAACGAAGGGACCCAGTACTTC
v_call: TRBV11-1; cdr3_length: 16; d_call: -; j_call: TRBJ1-3; clone_size: few; cdr3_aa: CASSSKGQISGNTIYF; cdr3_nt: TGTGCCAGCAGCTCGAAAGGACAGATCTCTGGAAACACCATATATTTT
v_call: TRBV15; cdr3_length: 13; d_call: -; j_call: TRBJ2-3; clone_size: once; cdr3_aa: CATSREEGSPQYF; cdr3_nt: TGTGCCACCAGCAGAGAGGAGGGAAGTCCGCAGTATTTT
v_call: TRBV5-5; cdr3_length: 14; d_call: TRBD2; j_call: TRBJ2-3; clone_size: -; cdr3_aa: CASSLVAGGFTQYF; cdr3_nt: TGTGCCAGCAGCTTGGTTGCGGGGGGATTTACGCAGTATTTT
v_call: TRBV12-3/TRBV12-4; cdr3_length: 12; d_call: -; j_call: TRBJ2-1; clone_size: -; cdr3_aa: CASSTTSYLLFF; cdr3_nt: TGTGCCAGCAGCACGACTAGTTATTTGCTGTTCTTC
v_call: TRBV2; cdr3_length: 13; d_call: TRBD2; j_call: TRBJ2-1; clone_size: -; cdr3_aa: CARRLAASNEQFF; cdr3_nt: TGTGCCAGAAGACTAGCGGCCTCCAATGAGCAGTTCTTC
v_call: TRBV18; cdr3_length: 13; d_call: -; j_call: TRBJ2-5; clone_size: -; cdr3_aa: CASSPQGQETQYF; cdr3_nt: TGTGCCAGCTCACCACAGGGGCAAGAGACCCAGTACTTC